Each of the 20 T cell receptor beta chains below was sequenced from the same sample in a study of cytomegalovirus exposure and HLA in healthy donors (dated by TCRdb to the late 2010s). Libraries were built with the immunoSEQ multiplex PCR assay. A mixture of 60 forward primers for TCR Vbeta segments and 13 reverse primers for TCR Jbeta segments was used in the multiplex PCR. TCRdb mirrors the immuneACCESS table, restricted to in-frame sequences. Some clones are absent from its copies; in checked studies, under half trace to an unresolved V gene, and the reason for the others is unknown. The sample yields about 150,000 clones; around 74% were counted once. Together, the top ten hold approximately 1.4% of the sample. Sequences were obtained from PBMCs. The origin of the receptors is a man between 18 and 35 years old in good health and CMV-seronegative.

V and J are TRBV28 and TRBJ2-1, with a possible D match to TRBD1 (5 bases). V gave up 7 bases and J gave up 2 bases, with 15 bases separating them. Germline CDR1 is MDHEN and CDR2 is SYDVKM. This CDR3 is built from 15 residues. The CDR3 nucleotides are TGTGCCAGCAAAAGGGGTGAGAGCCCCTACAATGAGCAGTTCTTC. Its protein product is CASKRGESPYNEQFF.

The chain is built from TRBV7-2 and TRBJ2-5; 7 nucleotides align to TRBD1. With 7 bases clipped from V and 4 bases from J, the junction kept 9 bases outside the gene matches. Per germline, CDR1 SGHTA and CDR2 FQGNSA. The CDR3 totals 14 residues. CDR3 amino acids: CASTPEGGAETQYF. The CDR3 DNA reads TGTGCCAGCACCCCAGAAGGGGGCGCAGAGACCCAGTACTTC.

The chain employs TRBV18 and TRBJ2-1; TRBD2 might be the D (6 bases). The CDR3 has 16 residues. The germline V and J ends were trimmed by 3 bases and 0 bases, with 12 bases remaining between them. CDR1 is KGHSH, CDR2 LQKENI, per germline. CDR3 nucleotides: TGTGCCAGCTCACCGAAAGTCGGGAGCTCCTACAATGAGCAGTTCTTC. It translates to CASSPKVGSSYNEQFF. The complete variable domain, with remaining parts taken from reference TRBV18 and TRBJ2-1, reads NAGVMQNPRHLVRRRGQEARLRCSPMKGHSHVYWYRQLPEEGLKFMVYLQKENIIDESGMPKERFSAEFPKEGPSILRIQQVVRGDSAAYFCASSPKVGSSYNEQFFGPGTRLTVL.

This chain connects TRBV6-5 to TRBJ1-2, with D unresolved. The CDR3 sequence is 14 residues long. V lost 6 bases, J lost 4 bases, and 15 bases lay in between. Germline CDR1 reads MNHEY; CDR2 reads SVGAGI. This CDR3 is CASSAPTTGYGYTF. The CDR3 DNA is TGTGCCAGCAGCGCTCCTACAACGGGCTATGGCTACACCTTC.

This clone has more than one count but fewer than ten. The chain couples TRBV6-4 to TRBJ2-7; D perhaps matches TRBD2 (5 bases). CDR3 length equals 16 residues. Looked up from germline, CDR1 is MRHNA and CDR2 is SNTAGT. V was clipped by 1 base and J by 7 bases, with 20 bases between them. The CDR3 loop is CASSDCRGASIREQYF. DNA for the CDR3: TGTGCCAGCAGTGACTGTCGGGGAGCCTCCATAAGGGAGCAGTACTTC.

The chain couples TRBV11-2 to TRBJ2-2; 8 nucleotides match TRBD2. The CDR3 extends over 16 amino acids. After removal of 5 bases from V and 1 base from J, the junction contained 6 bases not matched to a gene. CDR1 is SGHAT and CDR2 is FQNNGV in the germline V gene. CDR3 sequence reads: CASSPRGGLNTGELFF. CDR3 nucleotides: TGTGCCAGCAGCCCACGGGGGGGCCTGAACACCGGGGAGCTGTTTTTT. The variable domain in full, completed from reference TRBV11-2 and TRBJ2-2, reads EAGVAQSPRYKIIEKRQSVAFWCNPISGHATLYWYQQILGQGPKLLIQFQNNGVVDDSQLPKDRFSAERLKGVDSTLKIQPAKLEDSAVYLCASSPRGGLNTGELFFGEGSRLTVL.

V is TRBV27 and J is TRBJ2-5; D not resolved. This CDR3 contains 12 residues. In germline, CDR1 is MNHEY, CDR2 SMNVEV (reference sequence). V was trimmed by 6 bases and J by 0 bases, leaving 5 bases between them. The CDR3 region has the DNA TGTGCCAGCAGCCAGGACCAAGAGACCCAGTACTTC. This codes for CASSQDQETQYF.

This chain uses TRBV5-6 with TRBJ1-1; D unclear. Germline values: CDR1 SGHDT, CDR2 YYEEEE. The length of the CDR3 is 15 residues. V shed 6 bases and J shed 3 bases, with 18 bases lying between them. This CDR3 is CASTAALGSHTEAFF. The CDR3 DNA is TGTGCCAGCACCGCAGCCTTGGGGAGCCACACTGAAGCTTTCTTT.

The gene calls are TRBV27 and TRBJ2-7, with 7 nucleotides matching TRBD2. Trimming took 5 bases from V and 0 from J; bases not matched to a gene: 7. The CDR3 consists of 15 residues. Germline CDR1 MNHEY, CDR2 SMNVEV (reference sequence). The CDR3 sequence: CASSQSLADSYEQYF. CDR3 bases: TGTGCCAGCAGTCAATCCCTAGCGGACTCCTACGAGCAGTACTTC.

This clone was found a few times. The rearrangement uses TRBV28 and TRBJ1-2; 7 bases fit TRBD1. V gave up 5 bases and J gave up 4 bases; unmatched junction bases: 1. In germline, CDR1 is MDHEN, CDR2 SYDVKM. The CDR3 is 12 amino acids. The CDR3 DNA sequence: TGTGCCAGCAGTGGGACAGCCTATGGCTACACCTTC. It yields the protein CASSGTAYGYTF.

CDR3 loop: CASTGGPDYGYTF. In DNA, the CDR3 is TGTGCCAGCACGGGAGGCCCCGACTATGGCTACACCTTC. The chain has TRBV27 and TRBJ1-2; D call uncertain. The V end lost 7 bases, the J end lost 3 bases, and 12 bases lay between the germline ends. Germline loops: CDR1 MNHEY, CDR2 SMNVEV (reference sequence). The CDR3 length is 13 residues.

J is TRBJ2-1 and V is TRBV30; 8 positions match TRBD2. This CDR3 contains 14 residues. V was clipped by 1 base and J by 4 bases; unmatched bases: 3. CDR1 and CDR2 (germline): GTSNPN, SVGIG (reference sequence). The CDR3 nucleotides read TGTGCCTGGAGTGGTAGCGGGATGTACAATGAGCAGTTCTTC. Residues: CAWSGSGMYNEQFF.

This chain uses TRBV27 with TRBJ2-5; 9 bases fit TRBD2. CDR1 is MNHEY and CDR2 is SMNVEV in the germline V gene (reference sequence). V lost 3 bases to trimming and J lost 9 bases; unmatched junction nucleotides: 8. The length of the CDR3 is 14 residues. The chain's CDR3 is CASSLGGRASPQYF. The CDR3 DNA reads TGTGCCAGCAGTTTGGGCGGGAGGGCTTCCCCCCAGTACTTC.

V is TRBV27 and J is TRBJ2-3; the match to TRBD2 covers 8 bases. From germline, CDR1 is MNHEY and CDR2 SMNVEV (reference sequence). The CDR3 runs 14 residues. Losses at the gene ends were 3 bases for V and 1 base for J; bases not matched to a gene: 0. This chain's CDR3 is CASSLTSGTDTQYF. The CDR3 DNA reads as TGTGCCAGCAGTTTGACTAGCGGCACAGATACGCAGTATTTT.

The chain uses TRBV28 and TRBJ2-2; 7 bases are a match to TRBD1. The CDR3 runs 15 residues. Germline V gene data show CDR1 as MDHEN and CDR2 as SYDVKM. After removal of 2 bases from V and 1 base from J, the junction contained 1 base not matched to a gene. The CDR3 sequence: CASSLGDRNTGELFF. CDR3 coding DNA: TGTGCCAGCAGTTTAGGGGACAGGAACACCGGGGAGCTGTTTTTT.

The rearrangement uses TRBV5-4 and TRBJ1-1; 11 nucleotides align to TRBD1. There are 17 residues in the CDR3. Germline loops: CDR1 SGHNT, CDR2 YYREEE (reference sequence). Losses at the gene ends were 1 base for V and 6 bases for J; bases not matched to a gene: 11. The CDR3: CASSLMEDRGPNSEAFF. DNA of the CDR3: TGTGCCAGCAGCTTGATGGAGGACAGGGGGCCAAATTCTGAAGCTTTCTTT.

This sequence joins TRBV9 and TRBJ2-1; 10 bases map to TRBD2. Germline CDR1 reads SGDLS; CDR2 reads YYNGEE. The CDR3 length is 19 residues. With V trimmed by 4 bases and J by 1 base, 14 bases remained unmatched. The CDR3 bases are TGTGCCAGCAGCCTTGGCCTTTCCAGCGGGAGGGTTTCCTACAATGAGCAGTTCTTC. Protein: CASSLGLSSGRVSYNEQFF.

This CDR3 is CAISSREGAEGYTF. CDR3 in DNA: TGTGCCATCAGTAGCCGGGAGGGGGCGGAGGGCTACACCTTC. This chain connects TRBV10-3 to TRBJ1-2, with 7 bases aligning to TRBD1. The V gene's germline CDR1 is ENHRY and CDR2 SYGVKD. CDR3 length: 14 residues. The V gene end was trimmed by 5 bases and the J gene end by 8 bases; junction bases not matched to a gene: 11.

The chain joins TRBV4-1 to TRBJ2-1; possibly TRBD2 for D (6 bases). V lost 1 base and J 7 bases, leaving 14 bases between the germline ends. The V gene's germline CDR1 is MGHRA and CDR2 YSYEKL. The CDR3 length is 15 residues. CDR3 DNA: TGCGCCAGCAGCCAAGTGAGCGGGTCACCTAATGAGCAGTTCTTC. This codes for CASSQVSGSPNEQFF.

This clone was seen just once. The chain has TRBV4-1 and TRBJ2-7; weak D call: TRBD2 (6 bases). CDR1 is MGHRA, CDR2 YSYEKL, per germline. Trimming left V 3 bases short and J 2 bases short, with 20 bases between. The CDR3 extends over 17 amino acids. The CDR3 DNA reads TGCGCCAGCAGCCAGGACGTGGAGGCGGGAACCACCTACGAGCAGTACTTC. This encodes CASSQDVEAGTTYEQYF.